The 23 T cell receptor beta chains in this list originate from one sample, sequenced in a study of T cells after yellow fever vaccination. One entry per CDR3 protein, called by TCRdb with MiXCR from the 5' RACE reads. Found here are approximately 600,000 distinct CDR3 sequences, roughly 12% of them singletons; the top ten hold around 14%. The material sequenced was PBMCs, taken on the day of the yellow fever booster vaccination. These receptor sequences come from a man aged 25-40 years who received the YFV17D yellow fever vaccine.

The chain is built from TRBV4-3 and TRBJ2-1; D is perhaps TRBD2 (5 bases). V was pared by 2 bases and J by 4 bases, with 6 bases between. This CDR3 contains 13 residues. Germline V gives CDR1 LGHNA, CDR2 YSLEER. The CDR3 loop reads CASSQIAYNEQFF. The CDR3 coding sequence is TGCGCCAGCAGCCAAATAGCGTACAATGAGCAGTTCTTC.

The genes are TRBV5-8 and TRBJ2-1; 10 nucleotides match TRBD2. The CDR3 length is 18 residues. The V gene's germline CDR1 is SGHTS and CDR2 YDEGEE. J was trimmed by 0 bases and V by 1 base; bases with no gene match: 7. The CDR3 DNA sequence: TGTGCCAGCAGCTTGCTCCCTAGCGGGAGAAGCTCCTACAATGAGCAGTTCTTC. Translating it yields CASSLLPSGRSSYNEQFF.

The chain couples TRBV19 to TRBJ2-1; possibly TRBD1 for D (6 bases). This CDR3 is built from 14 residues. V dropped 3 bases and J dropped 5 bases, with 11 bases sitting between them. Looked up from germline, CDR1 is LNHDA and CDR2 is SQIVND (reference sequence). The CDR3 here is CASSIVGADNEQFF. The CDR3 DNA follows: TGTGCCAGTAGTATCGTGGGGGCGGACAATGAGCAGTTCTTC.

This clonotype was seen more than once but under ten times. The DNA for the CDR3 is TGCAGTGCCCCCGGGACAGGGAGCGAGACCCAGTACTTC. Translating gives CSAPGTGSETQYF. The chain recombines TRBV20-1 with TRBJ2-5, with 9 positions matching TRBD1. Unmatched junction bases numbered 7, after V lost 6 bases and J lost 5 bases. Germline loops: CDR1 DFQATT, CDR2 SNEGSKA (reference sequence). CDR3 length: 13 amino acids.

The CDR3 nucleotides read TGCAGTGCTAGAGCAGGGGGGAGTACAGATACGCAGTATTTT. It is translated as CSARAGGSTDTQYF. The chain recombines TRBV20-1 with TRBJ2-3; a possible D gene is TRBD1 (7 bases). V lost 1 base to trimming and J lost 3 bases, with 11 bases between them. This CDR3 contains 14 residues. Germline CDR1 DFQATT, CDR2 SNEGSKA (reference sequence).

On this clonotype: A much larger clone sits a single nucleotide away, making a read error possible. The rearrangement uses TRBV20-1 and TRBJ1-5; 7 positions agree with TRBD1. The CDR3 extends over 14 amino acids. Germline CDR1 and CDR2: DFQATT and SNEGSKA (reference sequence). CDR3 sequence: CSASAGTVNQSQHF. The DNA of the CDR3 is TGCAGTGCTAGTGCCGGGACAGTGAATCAGTCCCAGCATTTT.

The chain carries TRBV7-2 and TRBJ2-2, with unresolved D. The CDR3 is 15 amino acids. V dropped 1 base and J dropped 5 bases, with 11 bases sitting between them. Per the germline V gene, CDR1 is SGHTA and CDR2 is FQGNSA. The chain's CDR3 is CASSLVDVTTGELFF. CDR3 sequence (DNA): TGTGCCAGCAGCTTAGTTGACGTTACGACCGGGGAGCTGTTTTTT. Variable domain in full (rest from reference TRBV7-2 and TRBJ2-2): GAGVSQSPSNKVTEKGKDVELRCDPISGHTALYWYRQSLGQGLEFLIYFQGNSAPDKSGLPSDRFSAERTGGSVSTLTIQRTQQEDSAVYLCASSLVDVTTGELFFGEGSRLTVL.

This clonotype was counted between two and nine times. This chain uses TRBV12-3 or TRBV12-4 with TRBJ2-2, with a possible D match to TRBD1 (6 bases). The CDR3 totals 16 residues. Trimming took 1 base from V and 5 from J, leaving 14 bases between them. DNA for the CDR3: TGTGCCAGCAGTTTAGGCCGGGACAAAAGAACCGGGGAGCTGTTTTTT. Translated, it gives CASSLGRDKRTGELFF.

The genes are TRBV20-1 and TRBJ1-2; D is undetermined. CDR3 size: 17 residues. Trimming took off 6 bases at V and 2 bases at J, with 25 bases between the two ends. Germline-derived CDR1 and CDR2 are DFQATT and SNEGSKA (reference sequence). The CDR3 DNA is TGCAGTGCCCGACGGTCAACCTTTGACATCACGAACTATGGCTACACCTTC. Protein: CSARRSTFDITNYGYTF.

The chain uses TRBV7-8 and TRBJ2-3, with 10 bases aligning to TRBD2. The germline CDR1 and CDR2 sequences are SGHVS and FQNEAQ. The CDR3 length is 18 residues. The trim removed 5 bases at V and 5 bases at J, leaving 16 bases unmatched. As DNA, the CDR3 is TGTGCCAGCAGCCTACAGCGGGAGGGCCAGGGCTTCCTAGATACGCAGTATTTT. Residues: CASSLQREGQGFLDTQYF.

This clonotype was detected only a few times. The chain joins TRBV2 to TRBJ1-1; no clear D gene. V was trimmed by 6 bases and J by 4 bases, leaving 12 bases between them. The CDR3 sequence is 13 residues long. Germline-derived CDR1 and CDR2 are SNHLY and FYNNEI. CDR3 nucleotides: TGTGCCAGCAGCGGAGGGATGGGCACTGAAGCTTTCTTT. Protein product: CASSGGMGTEAFF.

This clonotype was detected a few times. CDR3 DNA sequence: TGCAGTGCTTCAGACCCAGACGACGAGCAGTACTTC. Translation: CSASDPDDEQYF. The genes are TRBV20-1 and TRBJ2-7; no clear D gene. Trimming pared 5 bases from V and 5 bases from J, leaving 13 bases between. The V gene's germline CDR1 is DFQATT and CDR2 SNEGSKA (reference sequence). The CDR3 runs to 12 residues.

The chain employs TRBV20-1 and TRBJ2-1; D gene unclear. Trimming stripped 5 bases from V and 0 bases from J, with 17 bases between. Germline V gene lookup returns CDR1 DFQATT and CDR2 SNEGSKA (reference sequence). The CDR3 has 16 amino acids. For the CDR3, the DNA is TGCAGTGCTTCGTCCACGTCTCACCGCTCCTACAATGAGCAGTTCTTC. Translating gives CSASSTSHRSYNEQFF.

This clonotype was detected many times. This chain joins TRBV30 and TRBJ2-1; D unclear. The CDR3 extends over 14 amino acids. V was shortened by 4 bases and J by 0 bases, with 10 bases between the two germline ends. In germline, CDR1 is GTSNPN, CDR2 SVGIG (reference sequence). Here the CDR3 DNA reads TGTGCCTGGATTCGGTTAAGCTCCTACAATGAGCAGTTCTTC. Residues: CAWIRLSSYNEQFF.

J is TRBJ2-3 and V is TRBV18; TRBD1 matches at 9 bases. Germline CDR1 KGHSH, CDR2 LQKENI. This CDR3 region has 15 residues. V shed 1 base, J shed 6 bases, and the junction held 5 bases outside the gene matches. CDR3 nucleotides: TGTGCCAGCTCACCACGGGGACAGGGTTCGGATACGCAGTATTTT. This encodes CASSPRGQGSDTQYF.

CDR3 residues: CAWSVDSNRWETQYF. CDR3 nucleotides: TGTGCCTGGAGTGTAGATTCCAATAGGTGGGAGACCCAGTACTTC. This sequence joins TRBV30 and TRBJ2-5; no reliable D call. Germline CDR1 is GTSNPN and CDR2 is SVGIG (reference sequence). CDR3 length equals 15 residues. V was trimmed by 0 bases and J by 5 bases, leaving 16 bases between them.

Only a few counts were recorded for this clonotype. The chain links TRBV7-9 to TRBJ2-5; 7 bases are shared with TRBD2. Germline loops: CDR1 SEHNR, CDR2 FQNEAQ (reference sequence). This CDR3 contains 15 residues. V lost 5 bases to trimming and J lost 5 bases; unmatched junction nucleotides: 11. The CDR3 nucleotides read TGTGCCAGCAGCGGACTAGAAACCGGGGGGGAGACCCAGTACTTC. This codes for CASSGLETGGETQYF.

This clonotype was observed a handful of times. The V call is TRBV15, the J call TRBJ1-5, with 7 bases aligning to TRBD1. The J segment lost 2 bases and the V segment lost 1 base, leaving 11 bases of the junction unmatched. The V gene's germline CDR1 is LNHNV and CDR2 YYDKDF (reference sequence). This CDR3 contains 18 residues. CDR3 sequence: CATSRGSNTGVGNQPQHF. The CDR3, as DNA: TGTGCCACCAGCAGAGGAAGTAATACAGGGGTTGGCAATCAGCCCCAGCATTTT.

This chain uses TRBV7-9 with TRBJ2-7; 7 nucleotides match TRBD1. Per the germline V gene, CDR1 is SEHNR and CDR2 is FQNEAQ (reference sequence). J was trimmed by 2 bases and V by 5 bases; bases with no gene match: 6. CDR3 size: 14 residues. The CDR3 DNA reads TGTGCCAGCAGCCCAGACAGGGATACCTACGAGCAGTACTTC. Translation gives CASSPDRDTYEQYF.

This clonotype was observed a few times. The CDR3 here is CASSAGLAGGMNEQYF. CDR3 coding DNA: TGTGCCAGCAGCGCCGGACTAGCGGGAGGGATGAACGAGCAGTACTTC. J is TRBJ2-7 and V is TRBV5-4, with 15 bases that match TRBD2. CDR1 and CDR2 from the germline V gene are SGHNT and YYREEE (reference sequence). The CDR3 totals 16 residues. V was pared by 4 bases and J by 5 bases, with 7 bases of the junction left unmatched.

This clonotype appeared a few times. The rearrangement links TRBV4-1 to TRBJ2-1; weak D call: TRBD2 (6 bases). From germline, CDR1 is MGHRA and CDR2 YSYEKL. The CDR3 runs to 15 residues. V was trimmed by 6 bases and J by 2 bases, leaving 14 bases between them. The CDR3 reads CASRHPPGAYNEQFF. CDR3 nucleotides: TGCGCCAGCAGACATCCCCCGGGGGCCTACAATGAGCAGTTCTTC.

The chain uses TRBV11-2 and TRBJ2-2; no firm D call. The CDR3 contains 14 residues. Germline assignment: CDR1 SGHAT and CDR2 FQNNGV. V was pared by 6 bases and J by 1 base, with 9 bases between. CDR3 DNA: TGTGCCAGCAGTAGGAACTTGAACACCGGGGAGCTGTTTTTT. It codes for CASSRNLNTGELFF.

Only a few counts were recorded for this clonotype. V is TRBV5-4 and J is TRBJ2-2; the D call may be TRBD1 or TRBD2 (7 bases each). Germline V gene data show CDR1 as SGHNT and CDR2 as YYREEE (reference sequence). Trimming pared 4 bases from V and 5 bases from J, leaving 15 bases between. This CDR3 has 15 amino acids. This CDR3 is CASSQGEGRTGELFF. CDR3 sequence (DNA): TGTGCCAGCAGCCAGGGGGAGGGGCGAACCGGGGAGCTGTTTTTT.